This note documents a single T cell receptor (beta chain) sequence. The antigen remains undetermined. The data stem from a study of T cell responses to AZD1222 COVID-19 vaccine. Repertoires were generated with immunoSEQ multiplex PCR, while TCRdb's copy carries only in-frame clones and drops some. The sample yields about 100,000 clones, just over 90% seen once. Regarding the study as a whole: CD4 TCRs associated with vaccination spanned spike, dominating at 160-218 and 743-854. Only 5 or 6 individuals given AZD1222 were seropositive at baseline.

Per the germline V gene, CDR1 is MNHEY and CDR2 is SVGAGI. The CDR3 covers 12 residues. V lost 2 bases, J lost 7 bases, and 8 bases lay in between. The sample in question was peripheral blood, obtained on day 0 of AZD1222 vaccination. This clonotype was obtained from an adult in good health. The chain combines TRBV6-5 with TRBJ1-2; D is ambiguous. The CDR3, as DNA: TGTGCCAGCAGTTACATAGGGTCTGGCTACACCTTC. Its translation: CASSYIGSGYTF.